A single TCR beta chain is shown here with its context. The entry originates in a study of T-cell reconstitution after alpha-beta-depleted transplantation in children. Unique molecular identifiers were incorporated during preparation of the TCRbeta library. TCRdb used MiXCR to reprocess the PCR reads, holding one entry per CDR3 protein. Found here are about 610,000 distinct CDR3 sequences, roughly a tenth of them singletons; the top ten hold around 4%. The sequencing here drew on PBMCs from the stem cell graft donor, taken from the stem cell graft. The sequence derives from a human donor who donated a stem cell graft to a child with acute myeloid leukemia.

CDR3 DNA sequence: TGTGCCAGCCTCCTACTAACGGGGGGCAGGGAGGCATATGGCTACACCTTC. Its translation is CASLLLTGGREAYGYTF. The gene calls are TRBV6-1 and TRBJ1-2; a possible D gene is TRBD1 (6 bases). Germline V gene lookup returns CDR1 MNHNS and CDR2 SASEGT. Trimming took 8 bases from V and 5 from J, leaving 27 bases between them. CDR3 length: 17 residues.